The present T cell receptor beta chain was sequenced within a study of cytomegalovirus exposure and HLA in healthy donors. Of note for this clone: Its antigen is still unknown.

Notes on the study in general: Later examination showed HLA-associated TCR beta chains had greater clonal expansion than equally common others. The classifier was said to identify cytomegalovirus status with high specificity and sensitivity. Later work found most CMV-associated TCR beta chains apparently HLA-restricted.

The PCR employed 60 Vbeta primers together with 13 Jbeta primers. The assay was immunoSEQ multiplex PCR, and TCRdb's table has in-frame clones only and misses some. The repertoire consists of 180,000 or so clones, with about 79% occurring once and the leading ten covering 1.5% to 2%. Nominally healthy donors provided the samples, though records likely missed some immune exposures. The CDR3 is 16 amino acids. Germline V lookup: CDR1 MNHNY, CDR2 SVGAGI (reference sequence). With 2 bases clipped from V and 2 bases from J, the junction kept 4 bases outside the gene matches. The clonotype was recovered from a man aged 18 to 29 in good health and CMV-seronegative. The material sequenced was PBMCs. The V gene is TRBV6-6, the J gene TRBJ2-5, with 11 bases matching TRBD2. The CDR3 coding sequence is TGTGCCAGCAGTTACCTAGCGGGGGGAGGACAAGAGACCCAGTACTTC. This codes for CASSYLAGGGQETQYF.